Shown below are 6 T cell receptor beta chains from a single sample sequenced in a study of T cell responses to AZD1222 COVID-19 vaccine. TCRdb's table, derived via immunoSEQ multiplex PCR, lists solely in-frame clones and lacks some. This table holds approximately 150,000 clones, approximately 89% found once. The material was peripheral blood, obtained 28 days after the second AZD1222 dose. The receptors originated from an adult who received the AZD1222 COVID-19 vaccine.

The rearrangement joins TRBV21-1 to TRBJ2-2; TRBD2 is the table's D call, not checked against the DNA. TRBV21-1 is a recognized pseudogene. There are 16 residues in the CDR3. In nucleotides, the CDR3 is TGTGCCAGCAAGGGTAGCGGGGGCCTGAACACCGGGGAGCTGTTTTTT. As protein: CASKGSGGLNTGELFF.

This chain uses TRBV28 with TRBJ1-2; tentatively, D is TRBD1 (5 bases). Trimming took 4 bases from V and 4 from J, leaving 16 bases between them. Looked up from germline, CDR1 is MDHEN and CDR2 is SYDVKM. The CDR3 has 15 amino acids. Here the CDR3 reads CASSWVRDGRYGYTF. The CDR3 region has the DNA TGTGCCAGCAGTTGGGTCCGGGACGGTCGCTATGGCTACACCTTC.

The chain carries TRBV2 and TRBJ2-1, with 11 bases lining up with TRBD2. The CDR3 runs 16 residues. The junction had 6 bases not matched to a gene; V was cut back by 6 bases and J by 2 bases. The V gene's germline CDR1 is SNHLY and CDR2 FYNNEI. CDR3 coding DNA: TGTGCCAGCAGCACCCATAGCGGGAGGGCCTACAATGAGCAGTTCTTC. This sequence encodes CASSTHSGRAYNEQFF.

The chain is built from TRBV5-5 and TRBJ1-5; unclear D gene. The CDR3 sequence is 14 residues long. Germline CDR1 SGHKS, CDR2 YYEKEE (reference sequence). The V gene lost 3 bases and the J gene lost 7 bases, with 14 bases spanning the gap. The CDR3, as DNA: TGTGCCAGCAGCTCCGCCGAGTCGTGGCAGCCCCAGCATTTT. Encoded protein: CASSSAESWQPQHF. Drawing the rest from reference TRBV5-5 and TRBJ1-5, the complete variable domain is DAGVTQSPTHLIKTRGQQVTLRCSPISGHKSVSWYQQVLGQGPQFIFQYYEKEERGRGNFPDRFSARQFPNYSSELNVNALLLGDSALYLCASSSAESWQPQHFGDGTRLSIL.

The V gene is TRBV19, the J gene TRBJ2-2; the match to TRBD1 covers 7 bases. Losses at the gene ends were 4 bases for V and 4 bases for J; bases not matched to a gene: 3. This CDR3 has 14 amino acids. Looked up from germline, CDR1 is LNHDA and CDR2 is SQIVND (reference sequence). The CDR3 loop reads CASSTTGATGELFF. As DNA, the CDR3 is TGTGCCAGTAGTACAACAGGGGCCACCGGGGAGCTGTTTTTT.

The V and J genes are TRBV3-1 (or the pseudogene TRBV3-2) and TRBJ1-1; D unresolved. The CDR3 length is 15 residues. Germline-derived CDR1 and CDR2 are LGHDT and YNNKEL (reference sequence). Trimming took off 2 bases at V and 1 base at J, with 11 bases between the two ends. The chain's CDR3 is CASSQWEGWNTEAFF. CDR3 sequence (DNA): TGTGCCAGCAGCCAATGGGAGGGCTGGAACACTGAAGCTTTCTTT.